This T cell receptor (beta chain) was found in a study of control samples from healthy donors and cancer patients. Sequencing used immunoSEQ multiplex PCR; TCRdb keeps in-frame clones, though not all of them. The repertoire has over 150,000 clones, roughly 94% of them found once; the top ten carry 1.3%. With 5 bases clipped from V and 1 base from J, the junction kept 5 bases outside the gene matches. Germline V CDR1 and CDR2: MNHEY, SMNVEV (reference sequence). This CDR3 has 15 residues. The chain carries TRBV27 and TRBJ2-3; 8 bases agree with TRBD1. The sequencing input was blood. This TCR was recovered from a woman younger than 30 in good health. DNA for the CDR3: TGTGCCAGCAGTAGACAGGGGTCCGGCACAGATACGCAGTATTTT. Encoded protein: CASSRQGSGTDTQYF.